Below, one T cell receptor (beta chain) is given with its context. The antigen remains undetermined. Running of the v3.0 immunoSEQ assay took place at survey level. The table came from immunoSEQ multiplex PCR; TCRdb's copy has only in-frame clones and leaves some out. The sample has 35,000 to 45,000 clones, around 94% seen once. This sample is part of a study of long-term antiretroviral therapy in people with HIV. The study's findings and limits: ART-treated samples gained diversity yet remained below transplant donor controls. Dominating the repertoire at all time points were the clones that expanded before ART.

Only United States sites treated participants with HIV. Each sample contained about 1-10 million cryopreserved PBMC, thawed before DNA extraction. Germline lookup yields CDR1 SGHRS and CDR2 YFSETQ. This CDR3 has 15 residues. V lost 0 bases to trimming and J lost 6 bases; unmatched junction nucleotides: 8. The TCR originated in a woman in her fifties or sixties with HIV. Sequenced here: unsorted PBMCs, sampled 4.1 years after starting antiretroviral therapy. The chain uses TRBV5-1 and TRBJ2-5; 7 nucleotides align to TRBD1. Here the CDR3 DNA reads TGCGCCAGCAGCTTGGGACAGGGTGCCGCAAAGACCCAGTACTTC. It encodes CASSLGQGAAKTQYF.